This entry features one TCR beta chain sequence. The antigen remains unidentified. This specimen comes from a study of cytomegalovirus exposure and HLA in healthy donors. Study results and limitations: Presence/absence analyses rested on an assumption that sequencing depth was roughly uniform across donors.

The germline V and J ends were trimmed by 0 bases and 0 bases, with 15 bases remaining between them. Germline values: CDR1 SGHRS, CDR2 YFSETQ. This CDR3 region has 18 residues. The primer mix had 60 Vbeta and 13 Jbeta primers. TCRdb's table, derived via immunoSEQ multiplex PCR, lists solely in-frame clones and lacks some. Of over 150,000 clones in the sample, 81% were seen once. The gene calls are TRBV5-1 and TRBJ2-2; weak D call: TRBD1 (6 bases). The sequence was obtained from a woman in her late teens or twenties in good health and CMV-seronegative. The sequenced sample was PBMCs. This chain's CDR3 is CASSLAEGDYANTGELFF. The CDR3, as DNA: TGCGCCAGCAGCTTGGCAGAGGGGGATTACGCGAACACCGGGGAGCTGTTTTTT.